This TCR beta chain was observed in a study of blood T cell repertoires in COVID-19. Study at large: Researchers got acute and convalescent COVID-19 samples from the United States, Italy and Spain. The analysed material was cDNA or gDNA that came from T cells, B-cell-depleted T cells, or PBMCs.

Clones were sequenced by immunoSEQ multiplex PCR, and TCRdb holds only the in-frame ones, with some missing. Of 240,000 or so clones in the sample, 85% to 90% were seen once. The specimen was peripheral blood. This clonotype originated in a woman between 70 and 85 years old with active or convalescent COVID-19.

The CDR3 protein is CASSYNRQSGNTIYF. The CDR3 nucleotides read TGTGCCAGCAGTTACAATCGACAGTCTGGAAACACCATATATTTT. The genes are TRBV6-5 and TRBJ1-3; the D gene is possibly TRBD1 (5 bases). CDR3 length: 15 residues. Germline lookup yields CDR1 MNHEY and CDR2 SVGAGI. V lost 2 bases and J lost 1, with 9 bases in between.